The 14 T cell receptor beta chains presented below share a single source sample, sequenced in a study of T cell changes during pregnancy in multiple sclerosis. Libraries were prepared by immunoSEQ multiplex PCR; TCRdb keeps only in-frame clonotypes and omits some of them. This sample has around 100,000 clones; roughly 92% occur once, and the top ten carry approximately 3.5%. The sequencing used peripheral blood, collected after pregnancy. Receptors were obtained from a female donor with multiple sclerosis, enrolled in a pregnancy study.

The CDR3 nucleotides are TGTGCCAGCAGTGAAGGAGAAGACGATACGCAGTATTTT. Protein sequence: CASSEGEDDTQYF. The chain recombines TRBV25-1 with TRBJ2-3; D is undetermined. Germline V gene sequence: CDR1 MGHDK, CDR2 SYGVNS. Trimming shortened V by 2 bases and J by 6 bases, and 9 bases separated the two germline ends. The length of the CDR3 is 13 residues.

The chain uses TRBV2 and TRBJ2-3; 9 bases align to TRBD2. Looked up from germline, CDR1 is SNHLY and CDR2 is FYNNEI. The ends lost 11 bases at V and 3 bases at J; junction bases unmatched: 9. This CDR3 spans 14 amino acids. The CDR3 spells CAENGLAGTDTQYF. The CDR3, as DNA: TGTGCCGAGAATGGTCTAGCGGGGACAGATACGCAGTATTTT.

The chain combines TRBV27 with TRBJ1-4, with unresolved D. Trimming removed 5 bases at V and 0 bases at J, with 7 bases between. Per germline, CDR1 MNHEY and CDR2 SMNVEV (reference sequence). The CDR3 totals 14 residues. CDR3 bases: TGTGCCAGCAGTCCAGCGGCAACTAATGAAAAACTGTTTTTT. It specifies CASSPAATNEKLFF.

The chain uses TRBV6-6 and TRBJ1-2, with TRBD1 matching 9 bases. The CDR3 extends over 15 amino acids. V trimming: 0 bases; J trimming: 1 base; junction bases outside the gene matches: 0. Germline CDR1 is MNHNY and CDR2 is SVGAGI (reference sequence). The CDR3 nucleotides are TGTGCCAGCAGTTACTCGGGACAGGGTAACTATGGCTACACCTTC. This translates into CASSYSGQGNYGYTF.

The rearrangement uses TRBV30 and TRBJ2-3, with 9 bases identical to TRBD2. The CDR3 covers 14 residues. The germline V gene has CDR1 GTSNPN and CDR2 SVGIG (reference sequence). Germline trimming cut 5 bases from V and 4 bases from J; bases unmatched to any gene: 7. In nucleotides, the CDR3 is TGTGCCTGGGGACGGCGGGGGGGACCAGATACGCAGTATTTT. This gives the protein CAWGRRGGPDTQYF.

The V gene is TRBV27, the J gene TRBJ1-6; D perhaps matches TRBD1 (6 bases). V was cut by 4 bases and J by 6 bases, with 19 bases left in between. The length of the CDR3 is 17 residues. Germline lookup yields CDR1 MNHEY and CDR2 SMNVEV (reference sequence). The CDR3 nucleotides are TGTGCCAGCAGTTCCCGGACAGCGTTTACTCCTAATTCACCCCTCCACTTT. Translation: CASSSRTAFTPNSPLHF.

The chain combines TRBV6-5 with TRBJ1-1; D might be TRBD1 (5 bases). The V end was cut by 7 bases, the J end by 4 bases, with 16 bases between. Looked up from germline, CDR1 is MNHEY and CDR2 is SVGAGI. The CDR3 consists of 14 residues. CDR3 nucleotide sequence: TGTGCCAGCACTCCCGGGGGTTTGGGCACTGAAGCTTTCTTT. Protein sequence: CASTPGGLGTEAFF.

The rearrangement links TRBV6-6 to TRBJ2-7, with 8 bases identical to TRBD1. J was trimmed by 2 bases and V by 6 bases; bases with no gene match: 6. The germline CDR1 and CDR2 sequences are MNHNY and SVGAGI (reference sequence). The CDR3 contains 14 residues. The CDR3 sequence is CASRGQGPTYEQYF. The CDR3 DNA reads TGTGCCAGCAGAGGACAGGGCCCAACCTACGAGCAGTACTTC.

This chain uses TRBV7-9 with TRBJ1-5; TRBD1 matches at 8 bases. The germline gives CDR1 SEHNR, CDR2 FQNEAQ (reference sequence). The trim removed 5 bases at V and 5 bases at J, leaving 8 bases unmatched. This CDR3 spans 15 amino acids. This chain's CDR3 is CASSPSDRVDQPQHF. The CDR3 DNA follows: TGTGCCAGCAGCCCCTCGGACAGGGTAGATCAGCCCCAGCATTTT.

The V and J genes are TRBV5-1 and TRBJ1-2; no clear D. Between the trimmed V and J ends, which lost 4 bases and 4 bases, there was a span of 8 bases. Germline V gene lookup returns CDR1 SGHRS and CDR2 YFSETQ. The CDR3 has 12 amino acids. CDR3 protein: CASSPAGYGYTF. The CDR3 nucleotides are TGCGCCAGCAGCCCCGCCGGCTATGGCTACACCTTC.

This chain connects TRBV11-2 to TRBJ2-7, with TRBD2 matching over 8 bases. Germline CDR1 SGHAT, CDR2 FQNNGV. With V trimmed by 5 bases and J by 3 bases, 9 bases remained unmatched. This CDR3 is 15 amino acids long. This CDR3 is CASSVSGGDLYEQYF. CDR3 bases: TGTGCCAGCAGCGTTTCGGGGGGGGATCTCTACGAGCAGTACTTC.

In DNA form, the CDR3 reads TGTGCCAGCAGTAAGACAGGGCCCCCGGACTATGGCTACACCTTC. Its translation: CASSKTGPPDYGYTF. The chain carries TRBV6-6 and TRBJ1-2; 7 bases match TRBD1. Germline CDR1 MNHNY, CDR2 SVGAGI (reference sequence). Trimming removed 5 bases from V and 3 bases from J; junction bases left unmatched: 9. CDR3 length equals 15 residues.

The chain combines TRBV13 with TRBJ1-1; TRBD1 is a possible D gene (5 bases). This CDR3 comprises 16 residues. Trimming stripped 5 bases from V and 5 bases from J, with 21 bases between. Germline V gene data show CDR1 as PRHDT and CDR2 as FYEKMQ (reference sequence). Written as DNA, the CDR3 is TGTGCCAGCAGCCCCAGCCCTCTAGGGGTTGGGACTGAAGCTTTCTTT. This codes for CASSPSPLGVGTEAFF.

The J gene is TRBJ2-3, the V gene TRBV6-1; a weak D match, TRBD2 (5 bases). Germline assignment: CDR1 MNHNS and CDR2 SASEGT. The CDR3 is 14 amino acids. The V end was cut by 4 bases, the J end by 4 bases, with 12 bases between. In DNA, the CDR3 is TGTGCCAGCAGTGCGGGATTCCCCCCAGATACGCAGTATTTT. Its translation is CASSAGFPPDTQYF.